This T cell receptor (beta chain) was sequenced for a study of cytomegalovirus exposure and HLA in healthy donors. On the study more broadly: Earlier, 150 million to 200 million T cells were analyzed, and 95 million to 140 million unique TCR beta sequences were found among them.

Study-wide points: Analyzed later, most CMV-associated TCR beta chains appeared HLA-restricted.

With regard to this clone: No antigen is known for it.

Researchers ran the PCR with 60 Vbeta and 13 Jbeta primers. The data were produced by immunoSEQ multiplex PCR, yet TCRdb's version contains in-frame clones alone and is incomplete. The repertoire has approximately 150,000 clones, 70% to 80% of them found once; the top ten carry approximately 1.3%. The CDR3 covers 13 residues. Germline V CDR1 and CDR2: MDHEN, SYDVKM. Between the trimmed V and J ends, which lost 10 bases and 2 bases, there was a span of 14 bases. Sequenced input: PBMCs. The receptor's source is a man younger than 40 in good health and CMV-seronegative. The rearrangement joins TRBV28 to TRBJ1-2; D is perhaps TRBD1 (6 bases). The CDR3 DNA sequence: TGTGCCACAAGACAGGATCTCAACTATGGCTACACCTTC. This translates into CATRQDLNYGYTF.